This entry lists 25 T cell receptor beta chains sequenced from one sample in a study of vaccination and CD4 T cells after COVID-19. These receptors lack a known antigen. Treatment in this sample: roughly 10-day PBMC culture with coronavirus spike peptide pools or control peptides (ViraFEST assay). An Oncomine TCR Beta short-read assay was used to sequence the DNA from cultured CD4+ T cells. MiXCR, run by TCRdb on the PCR reads, gives a single entry per CDR3 protein. Seen here are over 10,000 distinct CDR3 sequences, 55% to 70% observed once, and the top ten hold 13% to 15%. Sequences were obtained from CD4+ T cells from blood, cultured in vitro. Every receptor here comes from a human donor who had recovered from COVID-19.

There are a few counts of this clonotype. V and J are TRBV6-1 and TRBJ1-2; D possibly corresponds to TRBD1 (6 bases). The CDR3 loop spans 12 amino acids. Germline CDR1 is MNHNS and CDR2 is SASEGT. The ends were cut back, 6 bases at V and 7 bases at J, with 12 bases in the middle. The CDR3 nucleotides read TGTGCCAGCAGGGCAACAGGGCTTGGCTACACCTTC. It specifies CASRATGLGYTF.

The V call is TRBV15, the J call TRBJ1-6; D remains ambiguous. This CDR3 is 15 amino acids long. V was shortened by 1 base and J by 5 bases, with 9 bases between the two germline ends. Looked up from germline, CDR1 is LNHNV and CDR2 is YYDKDF (reference sequence). The CDR3 is CATSRVREDNSPLHF. Here the CDR3 DNA reads TGTGCCACCAGCAGAGTACGGGAAGATAATTCACCCCTCCACTTT.

As concerns this clonotype: Germline and junction disagree at one end, which may indicate a read error. The chain employs TRBV12-3 or TRBV12-4 and TRBJ1-5; tentatively, D is TRBD1 (6 bases). The CDR3 is 16 amino acids. CDR3 sequence (DNA): TGTGCCAGCAGTTTAGCGCAGGGGAAAGGAAATCAGCCCCGGCATTTT. This codes for CASSLAQGKGNQPRHF.

The chain is built from TRBV20-1 and TRBJ1-1; D ambiguous. Germline V gene data show CDR1 as DFQATT and CDR2 as SNEGSKA (reference sequence). The V gene lost 5 bases and the J gene lost 1 base, with 14 bases spanning the gap. CDR3 size: 14 residues. In nucleotides, the CDR3 is TGCAGTGCTCTATCGGGCAGATCGAACACTGAAGCTTTCTTT. Its translation: CSALSGRSNTEAFF.

V and J are TRBV6-1 and TRBJ1-2; D not certain. With 10 bases removed from V and 5 bases from J, the gap between germline ends came to 17 bases. Per germline, CDR1 MNHNS and CDR2 SASEGT. This CDR3 spans 13 amino acids. The CDR3 sequence is CATEKYGLYGYTF. The CDR3 nucleotides are TGTGCCACAGAGAAGTATGGACTGTATGGCTACACCTTC.

The chain carries TRBV5-1 and TRBJ2-7, with unresolved D. Trimming took 4 bases from V and 1 from J, leaving 18 bases between them. CDR1 SGHRS and CDR2 YFSETQ come from the germline V gene. The CDR3 is 16 residues long. CDR3 coding DNA: TGCGCCAGCAGCCCACTTGGTAGTATCTATTCCTACGAGCAGTACTTC. Its protein product is CASSPLGSIYSYEQYF.

The chain employs TRBV25-1 and TRBJ2-3, with D perhaps matching TRBD1 (6 bases). The CDR3 totals 13 residues. V gave up 4 bases and J gave up 6 bases, with 11 bases separating them. Germline CDR1 reads MGHDK; CDR2 reads SYGVNS. The CDR3 nucleotides read TGTGCCAGCAGTGGGGGGCGGGCGGATACGCAGTATTTT. Protein sequence: CASSGGRADTQYF.

The chain uses TRBV7-8 and TRBJ1-2; possible D gene TRBD1, 6 bases. The germline CDR1 and CDR2 sequences are SGHVS and FQNEAQ. This CDR3 spans 15 amino acids. Trimming cost V 2 bases and J 8 bases, with 18 bases left between them. CDR3 DNA sequence: TGTGCCAGCAGCTTATCCAGTTTGACAGGTCGCGGCTACACCTTC. Translation gives CASSLSSLTGRGYTF. Looking up the rest from reference TRBV7-8 and TRBJ1-2 gives the full variable domain: GAGVSQSPRYKVAKRGQDVALRCDPISGHVSLFWYQQALGQGPEFLTYFQNEAQLDKSGLPSDRFFAERPEGSVSTLKIQRTQQEDSAVYLCASSLSSLTGRGYTFGSGTRLTVV.

This chain connects TRBV24-1 to TRBJ1-5; D remains unclear. V gave up 4 bases and J gave up 5 bases, with 8 bases separating them. This CDR3 contains 13 residues. Germline V gene data show CDR1 as KGHDR and CDR2 as SFDVKD. This chain's CDR3 is CATSEPGDQPQHF. The DNA of the CDR3 is TGTGCCACCAGTGAACCCGGGGATCAGCCCCAGCATTTT.

The genes are TRBV28 and TRBJ1-5; TRBD1 might be the D (6 bases). The germline gives CDR1 MDHEN, CDR2 SYDVKM. The CDR3 totals 12 residues. The V gene lost 7 bases and the J gene lost 9 bases, with 13 bases spanning the gap. CDR3: CASIPTTGPQHF. The CDR3 bases are TGTGCCAGCATACCCACGACAGGGCCCCAGCATTTT.

V gene TRBV24-1 combines with J gene TRBJ2-3; a possible D gene is TRBD1 (6 bases). This CDR3 is built from 13 residues. Trimming took off 1 base at V and 5 bases at J, with 6 bases between the two ends. Germline assignment: CDR1 KGHDR and CDR2 SFDVKD. The CDR3 is CATSDLGGDTQYF. The CDR3, as DNA: TGTGCCACCAGTGATTTAGGGGGAGATACGCAGTATTTT.

There are a few counts of this clonotype. The chain has TRBV20-1 and TRBJ1-2; D possibly corresponds to TRBD1 (6 bases). Trimming cost V 6 bases and J 8 bases, with 16 bases left between them. The CDR3 runs 12 residues. Looked up from germline, CDR1 is DFQATT and CDR2 is SNEGSKA (reference sequence). CDR3 region: CSAITGFRGYTF. In DNA, the CDR3 is TGCAGTGCCATTACAGGGTTCCGGGGCTACACCTTC.

The chain carries TRBV7-9 and TRBJ1-5, with no clear D. This CDR3 spans 13 amino acids. Germline CDR1 is SEHNR and CDR2 is FQNEAQ (reference sequence). V lost 3 bases and J 2 bases, leaving 5 bases between the germline ends. The CDR3 DNA sequence: TGTGCCAGCAGCTTTTCCGGCAATCAGCCCCAGCATTTT. This codes for CASSFSGNQPQHF. The full variable domain, completed using reference TRBV7-9 and TRBJ1-5, is DTGVSQNPRHKITKRGQNVTFRCDPISEHNRLYWYRQTLGQGPEFLTYFQNEAQLEKSRLLSDRFSAERPKGSFSTLEIQRTEQGDSAMYLCASSFSGNQPQHFGDGTRLSIL.

This clonotype was seen more than once but under ten times. The chain recombines TRBV19 with TRBJ1-5; D gene ambiguous. The CDR3 sequence is 14 residues long. In germline, CDR1 is LNHDA, CDR2 SQIVND (reference sequence). The germline V and J ends were trimmed by 2 bases and 5 bases, with 10 bases remaining between them. CDR3 DNA: TGTGCCAGTAGTATAATAGGCGGCTATCAGCCCCAGCATTTT. It codes for CASSIIGGYQPQHF.

The V and J genes are TRBV7-2 and TRBJ2-1; 9 bases line up with TRBD2. The J call may be wrong; the DNA end is better matched by TRBJ2-7. This CDR3 is built from 15 residues. The germline gives CDR1 SGHTA, CDR2 FQGNSA. CDR3 bases: TGTGCCAGCAGCTTATCGGCTAGCGGGAATCACGAGCAGTACTTC. It is translated as CASSLSASGNHEQYF.

V is TRBV6-1 and J is TRBJ1-1; D perhaps matches TRBD1 (5 bases). The CDR3 extends over 14 amino acids. With 2 bases removed from V and 4 bases from J, the gap between germline ends came to 11 bases. Germline lookup yields CDR1 MNHNS and CDR2 SASEGT. The DNA of the CDR3 is TGTGCCAGCAGTGAAACGGGGGTTGGCACTGAAGCTTTCTTT. Its protein product is CASSETGVGTEAFF.

V gene TRBV2 combines with J gene TRBJ2-3; TRBD1 agrees at 7 bases. Germline V lookup: CDR1 SNHLY, CDR2 FYNNEI. This CDR3 is built from 14 residues. V lost 7 bases, J lost 1 base, and 5 bases stayed unmatched. Here the CDR3 DNA reads TGTGCCAGCAAGGAACAGGGGCGCACAGATACGCAGTATTTT. Encoded protein: CASKEQGRTDTQYF.

The V and J genes are TRBV4-2 and TRBJ1-1; D gene uncertain. CDR3 length equals 13 residues. V was pared by 4 bases and J by 1 base, with 7 bases between. Germline loops: CDR1 LGHNA, CDR2 YNFKEQ. CDR3 protein: CASSRQRNTEAFF. In DNA form, the CDR3 reads TGTGCCAGCAGCCGGCAGAGGAACACTGAAGCTTTCTTT.

The chain has TRBV10-3 and TRBJ1-6; the D gene is possibly TRBD1 (5 bases). This CDR3 spans 12 amino acids. The germline gives CDR1 ENHRY, CDR2 SYGVKD. With 6 bases removed from V and 5 bases from J, the gap between germline ends came to 5 bases. For the CDR3, the DNA is TGTGCCATCAGACAGGATAATTCACCCCTCCACTTT. It translates to CAIRQDNSPLHF.

The J gene is TRBJ1-2, the V gene TRBV6-5; 7 nucleotides match TRBD1. Germline lookup yields CDR1 MNHEY and CDR2 SVGAGI. The CDR3 is 17 amino acids. V trimming: 4 bases; J trimming: 7 bases; junction bases outside the gene matches: 18. The CDR3 region is CASSSRDSISIVRGYTF. CDR3 sequence (DNA): TGTGCCAGCAGTTCCCGGGACAGCATTTCAATAGTGCGTGGCTACACCTTC.

V usage is TRBV19 and J usage is TRBJ2-1; TRBD2 matches at 7 bases. In germline, CDR1 is LNHDA, CDR2 SQIVND (reference sequence). The CDR3 has 16 amino acids. The V gene end was trimmed by 5 bases and the J gene end by 1 base; junction bases not matched to a gene: 8. The CDR3 sequence is CASSWGGGHSYNEQFF. CDR3 bases: TGTGCCAGTAGTTGGGGGGGAGGCCATTCCTACAATGAGCAGTTCTTC.

The CDR3 coding sequence is TGTGCCTGGAGTGTACGAGTGTTGACTACCTATGGCTACACCTTC. Translating it yields CAWSVRVLTTYGYTF. J is TRBJ1-2 and V is TRBV30; D not resolved. The CDR3 extends over 15 amino acids. The V end lost 0 bases, the J end lost 4 bases, and 15 bases lay between the germline ends. Per the germline V gene, CDR1 is GTSNPN and CDR2 is SVGIG (reference sequence).

CDR3 amino acids: CASSPHGGQGRLNTGELFF. The CDR3 DNA follows: TGTGCCAGCAGCCCCCACGGGGGGCAAGGTCGATTGAACACCGGGGAGCTGTTTTTT. The rearrangement links TRBV7-3 to TRBJ2-2, with D perhaps matching TRBD2 (7 bases). Between the trimmed V and J ends, which lost 5 bases and 1 base, there was a span of 23 bases. Germline CDR1 and CDR2: SGHTA and FQGTGA. The CDR3 extends over 19 amino acids. Complete variable domain (other parts from reference TRBV7-3 and TRBJ2-2): GAGVSQTPSNKVTEKGKYVELRCDPISGHTALYWYRQSLGQGPEFLIYFQGTGAADDSGLPNDRFFAVRPEGSVSTLKIQRTERGDSAVYLCASSPHGGQGRLNTGELFFGEGSRLTVL.

CDR3 coding DNA: TGTGCCACCAGAGGAACAGGGAATAGCAATCAGCCCCAGCATTTT. Translated, it gives CATRGTGNSNQPQHF. The chain carries TRBV15 and TRBJ1-5; D might be TRBD1 (6 bases). Germline values: CDR1 LNHNV, CDR2 YYDKDF (reference sequence). Trimming removed 6 bases at V and 0 bases at J, with 12 bases between. The CDR3 consists of 15 residues.

The chain carries TRBV5-5 and TRBJ2-3, with D tentatively TRBD2 (7 bases). CDR1 is SGHKS and CDR2 is YYEKEE in the germline V gene (reference sequence). V lost 6 bases and J lost 5, with 16 bases in between. This CDR3 comprises 14 residues. CDR3 residues: CASTRGAYQDTQYF. The CDR3 DNA reads as TGTGCCAGCACCCGGGGGGCTTATCAAGATACGCAGTATTTT.